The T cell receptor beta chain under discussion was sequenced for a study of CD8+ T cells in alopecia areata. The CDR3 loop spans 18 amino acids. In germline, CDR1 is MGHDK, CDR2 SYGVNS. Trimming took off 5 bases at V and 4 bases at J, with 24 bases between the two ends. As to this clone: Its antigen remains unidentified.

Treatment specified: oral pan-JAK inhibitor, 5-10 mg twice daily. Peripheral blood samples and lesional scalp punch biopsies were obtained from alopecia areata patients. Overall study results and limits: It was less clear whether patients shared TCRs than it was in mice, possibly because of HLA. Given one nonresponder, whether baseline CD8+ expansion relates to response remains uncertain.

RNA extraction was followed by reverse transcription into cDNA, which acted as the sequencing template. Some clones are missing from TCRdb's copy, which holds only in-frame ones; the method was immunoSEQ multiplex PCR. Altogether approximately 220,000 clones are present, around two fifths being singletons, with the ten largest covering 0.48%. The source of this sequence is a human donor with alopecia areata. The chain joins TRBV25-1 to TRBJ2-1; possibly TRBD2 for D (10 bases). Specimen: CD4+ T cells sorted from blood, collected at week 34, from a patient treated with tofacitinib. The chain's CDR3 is CASSSTGGLAGGYNEQFF. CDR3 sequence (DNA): TGTGCCAGCAGTTCGACAGGGGGATTAGCGGGAGGATACAATGAGCAGTTCTTC.